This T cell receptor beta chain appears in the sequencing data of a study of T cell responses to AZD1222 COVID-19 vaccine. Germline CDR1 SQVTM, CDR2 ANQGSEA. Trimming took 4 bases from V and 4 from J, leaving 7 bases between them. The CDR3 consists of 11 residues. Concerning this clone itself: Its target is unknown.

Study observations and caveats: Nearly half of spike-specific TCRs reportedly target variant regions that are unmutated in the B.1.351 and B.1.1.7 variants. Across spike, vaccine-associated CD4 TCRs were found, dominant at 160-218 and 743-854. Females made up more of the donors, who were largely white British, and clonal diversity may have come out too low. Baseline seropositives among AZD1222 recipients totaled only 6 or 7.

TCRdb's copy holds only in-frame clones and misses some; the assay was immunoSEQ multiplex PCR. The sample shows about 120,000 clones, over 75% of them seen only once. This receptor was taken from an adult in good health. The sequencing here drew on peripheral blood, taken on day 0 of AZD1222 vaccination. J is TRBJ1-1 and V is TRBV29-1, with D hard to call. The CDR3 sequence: CSVGGSTEAFF. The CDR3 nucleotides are TGCAGCGTTGGAGGGTCCACTGAAGCTTTCTTT. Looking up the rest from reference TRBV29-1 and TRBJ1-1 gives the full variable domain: SAVISQKPSRDICQRGTSLTIQCQVDSQVTMMFWYRQQPGQSLTLIATANQGSEATYESGFVIDKFPISRPNLTFSTLTVSNMSPEDSSIYLCSVGGSTEAFFGQGTRLTVV.